These 25 T cell receptor beta chains came from one sample sequenced in a study of control samples from healthy donors and cancer patients. Sequencing used immunoSEQ multiplex PCR; TCRdb keeps in-frame clones, though not all of them. The sample lists roughly 120,000 clones; approximately 91% were seen once. Sequencing used blood. The source is a woman younger than 35 in good health.

V gene TRBV4-3 combines with J gene TRBJ1-2; no firm D call. The CDR3 extends over 15 amino acids. The germline gives CDR1 LGHNA, CDR2 YSLEER. The V end was cut by 0 bases, the J end by 3 bases, with 11 bases between. CDR3 region: CASSQDLYPDYGYTF. The CDR3 region has the DNA TGCGCCAGCAGCCAAGATTTGTACCCCGACTATGGCTACACCTTC.

The chain links TRBV7-2 to TRBJ1-5, with a possible D match to TRBD1 (6 bases). There are 15 residues in the CDR3. V was cut by 0 bases and J by 2 bases, with 8 bases left in between. The germline gives CDR1 SGHTA, CDR2 FQGNSA. The CDR3 sequence is CASSLAGAGNQPQHF. CDR3 bases: TGTGCCAGCAGCTTAGCGGGGGCAGGCAATCAGCCCCAGCATTTT.

The chain couples TRBV29-1 to TRBJ2-1, with D perhaps TRBD2 (7 bases). This CDR3 contains 13 residues. The germline V gene has CDR1 SQVTM and CDR2 ANQGSEA. Trimming pared 6 bases from V and 1 base from J, leaving 10 bases between. CDR3 protein: CSVRGPSYNEQFF. The CDR3 nucleotides read TGCAGCGTGCGGGGGCCATCCTACAATGAGCAGTTCTTC.

The chain carries TRBV27 and TRBJ2-7; tentatively, D is TRBD1 (7 bases). Germline assignment: CDR1 MNHEY and CDR2 SMNVEV (reference sequence). This CDR3 region has 14 residues. V dropped 6 bases and J dropped 4 bases, with 16 bases sitting between them. The CDR3 here is CASSRQGGRYEQYF. As DNA, the CDR3 is TGTGCCAGCAGCCGACAGGGAGGAAGGTACGAGCAGTACTTC.

This chain joins TRBV25-1 and TRBJ2-7; D may correspond to TRBD1 or TRBD2 (5 bases each). V was trimmed by 2 bases and J by 1 base, leaving 6 bases between them. The CDR3 has 13 amino acids. Germline-derived CDR1 and CDR2 are MGHDK and SYGVNS. The CDR3: CASSEGGSYEQYF. The CDR3 coding sequence is TGTGCCAGCAGTGAAGGGGGTTCCTACGAGCAGTACTTC.

The V gene is TRBV3-1 (or the pseudogene TRBV3-2), the J gene TRBJ2-7; 8 nucleotides match TRBD1. The germline gives CDR1 LGHDT, CDR2 YNNKEL (reference sequence). There are 15 residues in the CDR3. The V segment lost 4 bases and the J segment 3 bases; nucleotides outside the gene matches: 8. The CDR3 protein is CASSPEDRGFYEQYF. The CDR3 coding sequence is TGTGCCAGCAGCCCCGAAGACAGGGGATTCTACGAGCAGTACTTC.

This clone has only one observation. This sequence joins TRBV12-3 or TRBV12-4 and TRBJ1-1, with no clear D. The length of the CDR3 is 13 residues. The V gene lost 1 base and the J gene lost 5 bases, with 8 bases spanning the gap. CDR3 residues: CASSLEGETEAFF. CDR3 DNA sequence: TGTGCCAGCAGTTTAGAAGGAGAGACTGAAGCTTTCTTT.

This chain connects TRBV6-2 or TRBV6-3 to TRBJ1-5; TRBD1 aligns across 7 bases. The CDR3 contains 19 residues. Germline values: CDR1 MNHEY, CDR2 SVGEGT. Trimming cost V 6 bases and J 0 bases; bases outside gene matches: 17. The CDR3 sequence is CASSTHTLRQGTSNQPQHF. The CDR3 bases are TGTGCCAGCAGCACCCACACACTGAGACAGGGAACTAGCAATCAGCCCCAGCATTTT.

V usage is TRBV4-2 and J usage is TRBJ1-1; D not certain. V lost 1 base to trimming and J lost 0 bases, with 3 bases between them. Germline loops: CDR1 LGHNA, CDR2 YNFKEQ. The CDR3 runs to 13 residues. The CDR3 is CASSQGVNTEAFF. The DNA of the CDR3 is TGTGCCAGCAGCCAAGGTGTGAACACTGAAGCTTTCTTT.

The chain links TRBV3-1 (or the pseudogene TRBV3-2) to TRBJ2-2, with a possible D match to TRBD2 (5 bases). The CDR3 covers 15 residues. V gave up 6 bases and J gave up 4 bases, with 15 bases separating them. The germline V gene has CDR1 LGHDT and CDR2 YNNKEL (reference sequence). For the CDR3, the DNA is TGTGCCAGCAGACTTAGACTATCACTCACCGGGGAGCTGTTTTTT. Amino acid sequence: CASRLRLSLTGELFF.

The chain is built from TRBV27 and TRBJ2-7, with D perhaps TRBD1 or TRBD2 (5 bases each). Between the trimmed V and J ends, which lost 2 bases and 0 bases, there was a span of 11 bases. The CDR3 extends over 15 amino acids. Germline V gene sequence: CDR1 MNHEY, CDR2 SMNVEV (reference sequence). The CDR3 loop is CASSLTGTHSYEQYF. The DNA for the CDR3 is TGTGCCAGCAGTTTAACCGGGACCCACTCCTACGAGCAGTACTTC.

The chain uses TRBV7-8 and TRBJ2-3, with TRBD1 as a possible D gene (5 bases). This CDR3 spans 15 amino acids. In germline, CDR1 is SGHVS, CDR2 FQNEAQ. Trimming shortened V by 4 bases and J by 2 bases, and 13 bases separated the two germline ends. The CDR3 region has the DNA TGTGCCAGCAGCTATAGGGAAGGGGCCACAGATACGCAGTATTTT. This encodes CASSYREGATDTQYF. Full variable domain (missing parts from reference TRBV7-8 and TRBJ2-3): GAGVSQSPRYKVAKRGQDVALRCDPISGHVSLFWYQQALGQGPEFLTYFQNEAQLDKSGLPSDRFFAERPEGSVSTLKIQRTQQEDSAVYLCASSYREGATDTQYFGPGTRLTVL.

This clone was seen only a few times. The chain carries TRBV29-1 and TRBJ1-5; TRBD1 agrees at 9 bases. CDR3 size: 15 residues. Germline V lookup: CDR1 SQVTM, CDR2 ANQGSEA. Losses at the gene ends were 5 bases for V and 1 base for J; bases not matched to a gene: 6. In nucleotides, the CDR3 is TGCAGCGTTATAGGGACAGGGACGAGCAATCAGCCCCAGCATTTT. This translates into CSVIGTGTSNQPQHF. The variable domain in full, completed from reference TRBV29-1 and TRBJ1-5, reads SAVISQKPSRDICQRGTSLTIQCQVDSQVTMMFWYRQQPGQSLTLIATANQGSEATYESGFVIDKFPISRPNLTFSTLTVSNMSPEDSSIYLCSVIGTGTSNQPQHFGDGTRLSIL.

The rearrangement joins TRBV4-3 to TRBJ2-3; tentatively, D is TRBD2 (6 bases). CDR1 LGHNA and CDR2 YSLEER come from the germline V gene. The CDR3 covers 15 residues. Trimming left V 5 bases short and J 1 base short, with 13 bases between. The CDR3 region is CASSLRGGGTDTQYF. The DNA for the CDR3 is TGCGCCAGCAGCTTACGGGGCGGGGGCACAGATACGCAGTATTTT.

This chain uses TRBV6-5 with TRBJ1-1; a weak D match, TRBD1 (6 bases). Trimming cost V 2 bases and J 8 bases, with 15 bases left between them. The CDR3 covers 14 residues. Germline lookup yields CDR1 MNHEY and CDR2 SVGAGI. CDR3 region: CASSYARQVVEAFF. The CDR3 DNA is TGTGCCAGCAGTTACGCCAGACAGGTCGTCGAAGCTTTCTTT.

The chain couples TRBV7-9 to TRBJ2-2; D is ambiguous. The germline gives CDR1 SEHNR, CDR2 FQNEAQ (reference sequence). V was trimmed by 3 bases and J by 7 bases, leaving 6 bases between them. The CDR3 length is 12 residues. CDR3 nucleotides: TGTGCCAGCAGCTTTAAGTACGGGGAGCTGTTTTTT. Translated, it gives CASSFKYGELFF.

The chain couples TRBV6-2 or TRBV6-3 to TRBJ2-1, with 7 positions matching TRBD2. Trimming took 0 bases from V and 0 from J; bases not matched to a gene: 11. CDR3 length: 19 residues. CDR1 and CDR2 (germline): MNHEY, SVGEGT. In nucleotides, the CDR3 is TGTGCCAGCAGTTACTCGAGACAAGCGGGGTATGCCTCCTACAATGAGCAGTTCTTC. Residues: CASSYSRQAGYASYNEQFF.

The chain joins TRBV7-9 to TRBJ1-4; TRBD1 agrees at 8 bases. The CDR3 has 14 residues. Germline V CDR1 and CDR2: SEHNR, FQNEAQ (reference sequence). Losses at the gene ends were 2 bases for V and 7 bases for J; bases not matched to a gene: 3. The CDR3 DNA is TGTGCCAGCAGCTTAACAACAGGGGGTGAAAAACTGTTTTTT. This translates into CASSLTTGGEKLFF.

This chain uses TRBV19 with TRBJ1-6, with 9 bases matching TRBD1. CDR3 length: 15 amino acids. The germline gives CDR1 LNHDA, CDR2 SQIVND (reference sequence). Trimming at V came to 5 bases and at J to 7 bases, leaving 6 bases not matched to a gene. As DNA, the CDR3 is TGTGCCAGTAGTTACAGGGGGCCGGGGAATTCACCCCTCCACTTT. It yields the protein CASSYRGPGNSPLHF.

This clone was seen only a few times. The chain couples TRBV12-2 to TRBJ1-5; the listed D gene, TRBD1, was not tested against the DNA. TRBV12-2 is a pseudogene segment. CDR3 size: 17 residues. The CDR3 spells CASRLGFRAVSNQPQHF. The CDR3 region has the DNA TGTGCAAGTCGCTTAGGATTCAGGGCTGTGAGCAATCAGCCCCAGCATTTT.

This clone has only a few counts. The V call is TRBV7-2, the J call TRBJ1-5; no clear D gene. Trimming removed 2 bases at V and 1 base at J, with 3 bases between. CDR1 is SGHTA, CDR2 FQGNSA, per germline. There are 13 residues in the CDR3. CDR3 region: CASSLWSNQPQHF. CDR3 bases: TGTGCCAGCAGCTTATGGAGCAATCAGCCCCAGCATTTT.

CDR3: CASNQYRGLTNEKLFF. DNA of the CDR3: TGTGCCAGCAACCAATACAGGGGTTTGACTAATGAAAAACTGTTTTTT. The gene calls are TRBV28 and TRBJ1-4; 7 nucleotides match TRBD1. The CDR3 sequence is 16 residues long. CDR1 and CDR2 from the germline V gene are MDHEN and SYDVKM. Losses at the gene ends were 7 bases for V and 2 bases for J; bases not matched to a gene: 10.

This chain links TRBV4-1 with TRBJ2-1; D call uncertain. The germline V and J ends were trimmed by 0 bases and 6 bases, with 15 bases remaining between them. CDR1 and CDR2 (germline): MGHRA, YSYEKL. The CDR3 totals 16 residues. CDR3 sequence reads: CASSQEAGNPVNEQFF. Here the CDR3 DNA reads TGCGCCAGCAGCCAAGAGGCTGGGAATCCGGTCAATGAGCAGTTCTTC.

The chain combines TRBV3-1 (or the pseudogene TRBV3-2) with TRBJ2-3, with 10 bases matching TRBD2. J gave up 3 bases and V 0 bases, and 3 bases lay outside the gene matches. Germline V lookup: CDR1 LGHDT, CDR2 YNNKEL (reference sequence). The CDR3 loop spans 16 amino acids. CDR3 region: CASSQELAGRTDTQYF. Here the CDR3 DNA reads TGTGCCAGCAGCCAAGAACTAGCGGGGAGGACAGATACGCAGTATTTT.

The chain combines TRBV28 with TRBJ2-5, with D possibly being TRBD1 (6 bases). The CDR3 is made up of 12 amino acids. V dropped 5 bases and J dropped 3 bases, with 7 bases sitting between them. The germline V gene encodes CDR1 MDHEN and CDR2 SYDVKM. The CDR3 nucleotides are TGTGCCAGCAGTAGGGGGAAAGAGACCCAGTACTTC. It translates to CASSRGKETQYF.